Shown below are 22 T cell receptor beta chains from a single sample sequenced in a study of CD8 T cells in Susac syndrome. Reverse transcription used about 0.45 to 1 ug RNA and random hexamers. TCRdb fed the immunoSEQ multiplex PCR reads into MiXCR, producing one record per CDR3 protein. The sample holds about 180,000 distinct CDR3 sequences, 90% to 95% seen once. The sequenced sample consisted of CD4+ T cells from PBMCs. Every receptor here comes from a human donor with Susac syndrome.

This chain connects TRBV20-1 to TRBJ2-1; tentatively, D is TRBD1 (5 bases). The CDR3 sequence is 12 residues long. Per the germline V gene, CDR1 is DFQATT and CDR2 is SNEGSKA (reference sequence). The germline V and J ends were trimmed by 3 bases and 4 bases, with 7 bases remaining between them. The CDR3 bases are TGCAGTGCTAGGGACACTTACAATGAGCAGTTCTTC. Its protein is CSARDTYNEQFF.

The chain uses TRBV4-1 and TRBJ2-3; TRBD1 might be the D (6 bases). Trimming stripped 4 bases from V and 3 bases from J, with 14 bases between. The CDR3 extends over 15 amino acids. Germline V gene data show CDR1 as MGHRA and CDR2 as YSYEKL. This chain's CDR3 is CASSPTGLGTDTQYF. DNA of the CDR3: TGCGCCAGCAGCCCAACAGGGTTAGGTACAGATACGCAGTATTTT.

Here the CDR3 DNA reads TGTGCCAGCAGCGGGGGTCTCGATACGCAGTATTATTTT. As protein: CASSGGLDTQYYF. The chain carries TRBV2 and TRBJ2-3; TRBD2 might be the D (6 bases). Trimming stripped 6 bases from V and 15 bases from J, with 22 bases between. CDR3 length: 13 amino acids. Germline values: CDR1 SNHLY, CDR2 FYNNEI.

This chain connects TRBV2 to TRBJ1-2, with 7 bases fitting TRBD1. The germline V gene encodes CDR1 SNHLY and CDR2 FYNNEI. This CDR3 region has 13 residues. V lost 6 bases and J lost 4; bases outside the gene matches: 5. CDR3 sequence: CASRLGQSYGYTF. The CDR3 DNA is TGTGCCAGCAGGCTGGGACAGTCCTATGGCTACACCTTC.

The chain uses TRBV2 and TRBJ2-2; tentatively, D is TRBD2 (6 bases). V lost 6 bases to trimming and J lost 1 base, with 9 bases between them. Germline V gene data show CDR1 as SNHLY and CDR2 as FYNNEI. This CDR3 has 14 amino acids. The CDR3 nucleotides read TGTGCCAGCAGGCGGGGCAAGAACACCGGGGAGCTGTTTTTT. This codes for CASRRGKNTGELFF.

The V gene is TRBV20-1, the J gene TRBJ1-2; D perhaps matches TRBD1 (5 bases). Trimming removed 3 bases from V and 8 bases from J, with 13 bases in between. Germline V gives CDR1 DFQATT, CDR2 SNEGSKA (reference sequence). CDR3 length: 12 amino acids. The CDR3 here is CSASAQGGGYTF. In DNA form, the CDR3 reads TGCAGTGCTAGTGCGCAGGGTGGAGGCTACACCTTC.

The CDR3 DNA sequence: TGTGCCAGCAGCCCGCAGGGAACCGGGGAGCTGTTTTTT. It is translated as CASSPQGTGELFF. The chain employs TRBV3-1 and TRBJ2-2, with D perhaps matching TRBD1 (5 bases). The CDR3 loop spans 13 amino acids. Germline V gene sequence: CDR1 LGHDT, CDR2 YNNKEL (reference sequence). Between the trimmed V and J ends, which lost 4 bases and 5 bases, there was a span of 8 bases.

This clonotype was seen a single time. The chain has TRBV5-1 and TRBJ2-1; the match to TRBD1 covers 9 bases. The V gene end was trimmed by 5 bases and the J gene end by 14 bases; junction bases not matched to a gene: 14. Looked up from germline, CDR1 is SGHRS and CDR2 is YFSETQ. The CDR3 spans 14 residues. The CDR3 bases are TGCGCCAGCAGGGGAGTGGGACAGGGCCCGGGAGAGTTCTTC. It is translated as CASRGVGQGPGEFF.

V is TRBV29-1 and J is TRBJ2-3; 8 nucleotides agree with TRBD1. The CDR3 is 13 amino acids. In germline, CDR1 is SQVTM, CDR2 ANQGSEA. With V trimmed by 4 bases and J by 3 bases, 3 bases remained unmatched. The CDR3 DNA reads TGCAGCGTTGTAACAGGGGGTACAGATACGCAGTATTTT. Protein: CSVVTGGTDTQYF.

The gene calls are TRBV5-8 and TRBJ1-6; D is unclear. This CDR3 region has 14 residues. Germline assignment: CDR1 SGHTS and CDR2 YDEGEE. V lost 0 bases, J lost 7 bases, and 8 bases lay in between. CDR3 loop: CASSLGRLNSPLHF. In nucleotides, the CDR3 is TGTGCCAGCAGCTTGGGACGGCTAAATTCACCCCTCCACTTT.

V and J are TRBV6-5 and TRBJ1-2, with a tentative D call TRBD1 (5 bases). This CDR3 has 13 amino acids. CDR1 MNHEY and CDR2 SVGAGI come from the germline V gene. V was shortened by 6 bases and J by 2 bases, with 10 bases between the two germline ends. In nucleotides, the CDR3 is TGTGCCAGCAGCCAAACAGGAAACTATGGCTACACCTTC. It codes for CASSQTGNYGYTF.

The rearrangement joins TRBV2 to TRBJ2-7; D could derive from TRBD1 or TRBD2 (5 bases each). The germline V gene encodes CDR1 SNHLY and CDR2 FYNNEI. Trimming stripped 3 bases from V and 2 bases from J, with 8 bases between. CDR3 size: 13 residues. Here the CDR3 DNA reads TGTGCCAGCAGTGAGGGACGGGCCTACGAGCAGTACTTC. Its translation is CASSEGRAYEQYF. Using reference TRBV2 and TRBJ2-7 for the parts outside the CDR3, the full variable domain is EPEVTQTPSHQVTQMGQEVILRCVPISNHLYFYWYRQILGQKVEFLVSFYNNEISEKSEIFDDQFSVERPDGSNFTLKIRSTKLEDSAMYFCASSEGRAYEQYFGPGTRLTVT.

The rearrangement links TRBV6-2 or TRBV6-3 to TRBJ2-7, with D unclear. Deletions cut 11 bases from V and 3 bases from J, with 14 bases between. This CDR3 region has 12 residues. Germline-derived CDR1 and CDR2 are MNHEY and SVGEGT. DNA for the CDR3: TGTGCCCCGCCGCAGGAGAGCTACGAGCAGTACTTC. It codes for CAPPQESYEQYF.

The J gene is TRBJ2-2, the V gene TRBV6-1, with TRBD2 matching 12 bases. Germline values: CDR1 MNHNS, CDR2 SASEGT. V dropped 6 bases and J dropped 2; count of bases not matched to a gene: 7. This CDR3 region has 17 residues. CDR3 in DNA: TGTGCCAGCAGGCTAGCGGGGGGGCCAGGAAACACCGGGGAGCTGTTTTTT. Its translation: CASRLAGGPGNTGELFF.

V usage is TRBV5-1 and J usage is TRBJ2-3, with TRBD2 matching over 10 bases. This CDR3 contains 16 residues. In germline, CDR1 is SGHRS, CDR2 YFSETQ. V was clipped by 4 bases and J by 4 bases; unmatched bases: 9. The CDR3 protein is CASSTQPAGGPDTQYF. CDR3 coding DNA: TGCGCCAGCAGCACTCAACCAGCGGGGGGGCCAGATACGCAGTATTTT.

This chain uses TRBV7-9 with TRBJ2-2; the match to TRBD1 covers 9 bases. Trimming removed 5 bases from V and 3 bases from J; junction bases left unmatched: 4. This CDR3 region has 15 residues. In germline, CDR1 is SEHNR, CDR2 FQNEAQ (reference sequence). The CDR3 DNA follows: TGTGCCAGCAGCCCGGGGACAGGGCACACCGGGGAGCTGTTTTTT. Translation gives CASSPGTGHTGELFF.

The DNA of the CDR3 is TGCAGCGTCTGGGGGGGGGTCATGGGCAATGAGCAGTTCTTC. Translating gives CSVWGGVMGNEQFF. The J gene is TRBJ2-1, the V gene TRBV29-1; 7 bases map to TRBD2. Germline CDR1 is SQVTM and CDR2 is ANQGSEA. The CDR3 is 14 amino acids. The ends lost 6 bases at V and 6 bases at J; junction bases unmatched: 11.

The CDR3 is CASSPGRGLINSPLHF. DNA of the CDR3: TGTGCCAGCAGCCCTGGTCGGGGACTGATCAATTCACCCCTCCACTTT. The chain couples TRBV2 to TRBJ1-6; tentatively, D is TRBD1 (5 bases). The ends were cut back, 6 bases at V and 7 bases at J, with 19 bases in the middle. Germline loops: CDR1 SNHLY, CDR2 FYNNEI. CDR3 length: 16 amino acids.

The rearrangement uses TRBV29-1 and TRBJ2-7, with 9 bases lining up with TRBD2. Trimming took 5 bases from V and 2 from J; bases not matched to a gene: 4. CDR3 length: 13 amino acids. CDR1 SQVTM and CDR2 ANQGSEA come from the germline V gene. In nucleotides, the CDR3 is TGCAGCGTTAATCAGCGGGGGGCCTACGAGCAGTACTTC. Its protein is CSVNQRGAYEQYF.

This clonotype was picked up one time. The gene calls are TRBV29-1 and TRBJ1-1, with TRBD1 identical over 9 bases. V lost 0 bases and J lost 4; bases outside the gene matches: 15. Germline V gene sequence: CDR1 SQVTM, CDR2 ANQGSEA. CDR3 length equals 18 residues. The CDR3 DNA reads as TGCAGCGTTGAAGATTCAACAGGGGGCGACCCCTTCGGCACTGAAGCTTTCTTT. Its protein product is CSVEDSTGGDPFGTEAFF.

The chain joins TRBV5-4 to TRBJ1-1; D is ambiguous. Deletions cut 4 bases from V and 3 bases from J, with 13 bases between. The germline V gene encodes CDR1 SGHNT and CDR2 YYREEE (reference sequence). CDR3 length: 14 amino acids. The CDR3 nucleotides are TGTGCCAGCAGCCCCCTGGGGATTGACACTGAAGCTTTCTTT. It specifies CASSPLGIDTEAFF.

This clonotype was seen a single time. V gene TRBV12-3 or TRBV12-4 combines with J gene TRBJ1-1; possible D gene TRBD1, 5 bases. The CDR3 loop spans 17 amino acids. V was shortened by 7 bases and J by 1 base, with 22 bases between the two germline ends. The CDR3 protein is CASTNGLLGEKNTEAFF. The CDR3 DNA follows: TGTGCCAGCACCAACGGGTTGCTAGGGGAGAAGAACACTGAAGCTTTCTTT.